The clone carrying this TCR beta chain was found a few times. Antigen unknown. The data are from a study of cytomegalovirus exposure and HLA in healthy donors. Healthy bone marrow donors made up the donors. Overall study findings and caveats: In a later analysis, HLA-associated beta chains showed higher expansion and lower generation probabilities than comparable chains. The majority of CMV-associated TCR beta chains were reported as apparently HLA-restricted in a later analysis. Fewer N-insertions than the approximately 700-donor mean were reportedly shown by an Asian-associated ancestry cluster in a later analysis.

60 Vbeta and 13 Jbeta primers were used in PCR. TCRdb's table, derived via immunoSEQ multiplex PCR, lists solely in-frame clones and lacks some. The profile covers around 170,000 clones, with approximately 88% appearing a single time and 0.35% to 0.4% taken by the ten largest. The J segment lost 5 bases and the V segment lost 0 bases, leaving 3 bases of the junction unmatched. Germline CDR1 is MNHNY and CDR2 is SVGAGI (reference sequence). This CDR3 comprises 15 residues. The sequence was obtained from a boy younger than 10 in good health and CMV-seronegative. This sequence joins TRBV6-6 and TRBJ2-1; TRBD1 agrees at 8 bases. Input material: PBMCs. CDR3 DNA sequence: TGTGCCAGCAGTTACTCCAGGACAGGGAACAATGAGCAGTTCTTC. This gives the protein CASSYSRTGNNEQFF.